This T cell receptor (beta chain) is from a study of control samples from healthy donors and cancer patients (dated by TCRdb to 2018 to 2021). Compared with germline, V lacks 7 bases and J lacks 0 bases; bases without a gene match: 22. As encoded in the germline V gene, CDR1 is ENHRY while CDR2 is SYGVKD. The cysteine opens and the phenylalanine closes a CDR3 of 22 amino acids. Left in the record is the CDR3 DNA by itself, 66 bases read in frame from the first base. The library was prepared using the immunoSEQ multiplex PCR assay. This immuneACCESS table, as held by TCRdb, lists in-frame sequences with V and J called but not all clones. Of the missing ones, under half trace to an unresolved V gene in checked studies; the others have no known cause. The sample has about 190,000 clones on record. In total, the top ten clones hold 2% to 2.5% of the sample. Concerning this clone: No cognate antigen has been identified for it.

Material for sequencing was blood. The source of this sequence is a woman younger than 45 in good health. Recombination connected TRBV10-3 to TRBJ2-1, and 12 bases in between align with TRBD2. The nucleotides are TGTGCCATCAAGTCCGGGCTAGCGGGGGGGCCCGACCATATTAGCTCCTACAATGAGCAGTTCTTC. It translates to CAIKSGLAGGPDHISSYNEQFF.